The 18 T cell receptor beta chains in this list originate from one sample, sequenced in a study of identical twins. TCRdb itself ran the 5' RACE reads through MiXCR, one entry per CDR3 protein. The data hold about 470,000 distinct CDR3 sequences, with approximately 24% observed a single time. These data were likewise used in another study, on T cells expressing NK-cell markers.

Sequencing was done on a sample of CD4+ T cells sorted from blood. The receptors originated from a woman under 30 in good health.

This chain links TRBV20-1 with TRBJ2-5, with no clear D. Deletions cut 3 bases from V and 3 bases from J, with 11 bases between. Per germline, CDR1 DFQATT and CDR2 SNEGSKA (reference sequence). The CDR3 runs to 13 residues. The CDR3 region has the DNA TGCAGTGCTAGGACGGACCAAAAAGAGACCCAGTACTTC. Amino acids: CSARTDQKETQYF.

The table lists this clonotype with a few counts. DNA of the CDR3: TGTGCCAGCAGCCCGAAGGCCAAAAACATTCAGTACTTC. Translation gives CASSPKAKNIQYF. This chain joins TRBV7-9 and TRBJ2-4; D uncertain. Germline CDR1 SEHNR, CDR2 FQNEAQ (reference sequence). The CDR3 consists of 13 residues. V dropped 5 bases and J dropped 1 base, with 6 bases sitting between them.

This clonotype was observed a handful of times. The chain combines TRBV5-1 with TRBJ2-2; TRBD2 might be the D (5 bases). V was trimmed by 2 bases and J by 6 bases, leaving 8 bases between them. The CDR3 runs to 13 residues. Germline V gives CDR1 SGHRS, CDR2 YFSETQ. The CDR3 sequence: CASSFRESGELFF. The CDR3 DNA follows: TGCGCCAGCAGCTTCCGGGAATCCGGGGAGCTGTTTTTT.

This clonotype turned up a few times. This chain links TRBV2 with TRBJ1-6; TRBD1 matches 8 bases. Trimming removed 5 bases from V and 9 bases from J; junction bases left unmatched: 6. The V gene's germline CDR1 is SNHLY and CDR2 FYNNEI. This CDR3 comprises 14 residues. The CDR3 sequence: CASSFRGRVSPLHF. In nucleotides, the CDR3 is TGTGCCAGCAGTTTCAGGGGGCGGGTTTCACCCCTCCACTTT.

This chain links TRBV5-1 with TRBJ2-5, with 7 bases lining up with TRBD1. CDR1 is SGHRS, CDR2 YFSETQ, per germline. V dropped 1 base and J dropped 5; count of bases not matched to a gene: 5. The CDR3 runs to 14 residues. The CDR3 sequence is CASSLLGQDETQYF. CDR3 coding DNA: TGCGCCAGCAGCTTGTTAGGACAGGACGAGACCCAGTACTTC.

This sequence joins TRBV18 and TRBJ2-1; D possibly corresponds to TRBD1 (6 bases). CDR3 size: 12 residues. The germline V gene has CDR1 KGHSH and CDR2 LQKENI. The V end was cut by 4 bases, the J end by 8 bases, with 9 bases between. In DNA, the CDR3 is TGTGCCAGCTCACTGAACAGGGATGAGCAGTTCTTC. This codes for CASSLNRDEQFF.

This clonotype turned up a few times. The chain has TRBV7-2 and TRBJ2-7; 11 bases line up with TRBD2. This CDR3 is 16 amino acids long. From germline, CDR1 is SGHTA and CDR2 FQGNSA. V lost 4 bases, J lost 2 bases, and 7 bases stayed unmatched. The DNA for the CDR3 is TGTGCCAGCAGCTACTCCGGGACTAGCGGCGCCTACGAGCAGTACTTC. Its translation is CASSYSGTSGAYEQYF.

This clonotype has just a few counts. This sequence joins TRBV5-1 and TRBJ2-5; D is uncertain. The CDR3 consists of 14 residues. In germline, CDR1 is SGHRS, CDR2 YFSETQ. V lost 0 bases and J lost 4, with 10 bases in between. The CDR3 DNA reads as TGCGCCAGCAGCTTGGCTGAAGTAACAGAGACCCAGTACTTC. This translates into CASSLAEVTETQYF.

This rearrangement joins TRBV7-8 to TRBJ2-4; no firm D call. The CDR3 has 16 amino acids. V was pared by 5 bases and J by 0 bases, with 14 bases between. Germline assignment: CDR1 SGHVS and CDR2 FQNEAQ. The CDR3: CASSPRAILAKNIQYF. The CDR3 DNA is TGTGCCAGCAGCCCTAGGGCCATTCTAGCCAAAAACATTCAGTACTTC.

Here the CDR3 DNA reads TGTGCCAGCAGCTTGGGGCCCCTCTCCTACGAGCAGTACTTC. The encoded protein is CASSLGPLSYEQYF. V and J are TRBV9 and TRBJ2-7, with D perhaps matching TRBD1 (5 bases). The CDR3 contains 14 residues. The V and J ends lost 4 bases and 0 bases respectively, with 11 bases between them. Germline loops: CDR1 SGDLS, CDR2 YYNGEE.

This clonotype was detected a few times. The chain recombines TRBV20-1 with TRBJ1-1; D possibly corresponds to TRBD1 (6 bases). V lost 5 bases to trimming and J lost 6 bases, with 10 bases between them. This CDR3 is built from 11 residues. Germline CDR1 and CDR2: DFQATT and SNEGSKA (reference sequence). CDR3: CSAGQYSEAFF. The DNA for the CDR3 is TGCAGTGCTGGACAGTACTCTGAAGCTTTCTTT.

The V call is TRBV12-3 or TRBV12-4, the J call TRBJ2-3; D may be TRBD2 (6 bases). Trimming took 5 bases from V and 0 from J, leaving 12 bases between them. The CDR3 sequence is 15 residues long. The CDR3 DNA sequence: TGTGCCAGCAGTGTTGGCGGGATTAGCACAGATACGCAGTATTTT. Amino acids: CASSVGGISTDTQYF.

This chain uses TRBV30 with TRBJ2-1; 8 nucleotides agree with TRBD1. V lost 4 bases and J lost 6; bases outside the gene matches: 5. Germline CDR1 GTSNPN, CDR2 SVGIG (reference sequence). CDR3 size: 13 residues. The CDR3 region has the DNA TGTGCCTGGAATTTCAGGGGGCCCAATGAGCAGTTCTTC. Amino acids: CAWNFRGPNEQFF.

This chain connects TRBV5-5 to TRBJ2-1; D unclear. The CDR3 is made up of 12 amino acids. Germline-derived CDR1 and CDR2 are SGHKS and YYEKEE (reference sequence). V lost 3 bases to trimming and J lost 8 bases, with 9 bases between them. The chain's CDR3 is CASSYVLYEQFF. CDR3 bases: TGTGCCAGCAGCTACGTACTGTATGAGCAGTTCTTC.

The rearrangement uses TRBV3-1 and TRBJ2-5, with D perhaps TRBD1 (5 bases). V lost 3 bases and J lost 7, with 9 bases in between. This CDR3 comprises 12 residues. CDR1 and CDR2 (germline): LGHDT, YNNKEL (reference sequence). CDR3 in DNA: TGTGCCAGCAGCCACAGGGAAGGGACCCAGTACTTC. Its protein is CASSHREGTQYF.

The V gene is TRBV12-3 or TRBV12-4, the J gene TRBJ1-5; D is uncertain. V lost 0 bases and J lost 6, with 9 bases in between. The CDR3 is 14 amino acids. CDR3 sequence (DNA): TGTGCCAGCAGTTTAGCGGACGGAGTTCAGCCCCAGCATTTT. Translated, it gives CASSLADGVQPQHF.

This clonotype was observed a few times. The V gene is TRBV10-3, the J gene TRBJ2-7; the D is unclear. Germline CDR1 reads ENHRY; CDR2 reads SYGVKD. The germline V and J ends were trimmed by 4 bases and 4 bases, with 5 bases remaining between them. The CDR3 totals 11 residues. CDR3 loop: CAISGPYEQYF. For the CDR3, the DNA is TGTGCCATCAGTGGGCCGTACGAGCAGTACTTC.

This clonotype was seen a handful of times. This chain connects TRBV14 to TRBJ2-1, with 11 bases that match TRBD2. This CDR3 spans 16 amino acids. With V trimmed by 4 bases and J by 5 bases, 7 bases remained unmatched. Germline V gives CDR1 SGHDN, CDR2 FVKESK. As DNA, the CDR3 is TGTGCCAGCAGCCGTGCCGGGACTAGCGGCAACAATGAGCAGTTCTTC. Translating it yields CASSRAGTSGNNEQFF.